The text below deals with one T cell receptor beta chain. Germline trimming cut 4 bases from V and 5 bases from J; bases unmatched to any gene: 6. The length of the CDR3 is 16 residues. Germline values: CDR1 SGHRS, CDR2 YFSETQ. This sample is part of a study of blood T cell repertoires in COVID-19. Study background: Samples representing acute and convalescent COVID-19 were sourced from the United States, Italy and Spain. The analysed material was cDNA or gDNA that came from T cells, B-cell-depleted T cells, or PBMCs.

As handled by the study authors: Reference gene primer amplification yielded estimated nucleated cell counts. Profiling relied on immunoSEQ multiplex PCR, and the TCRdb table lists in-frame clones only, not all of them. The D gene and trimming were derived from the DNA, and the V and J assignments and clone size from that table. The sample records 180,000 or so clones, about 85% being singletons. Sequenced input: peripheral blood. The TCR was taken from a woman aged 80 or over with acute or convalescent COVID-19. The chain couples TRBV5-1 to TRBJ1-4; TRBD1 agrees at 12 bases. CDR3 amino acids: CASSPGTGGGNEKLFF. The DNA of the CDR3 is TGCGCCAGCAGCCCCGGGACAGGGGGCGGAAATGAAAAACTGTTTTTT.